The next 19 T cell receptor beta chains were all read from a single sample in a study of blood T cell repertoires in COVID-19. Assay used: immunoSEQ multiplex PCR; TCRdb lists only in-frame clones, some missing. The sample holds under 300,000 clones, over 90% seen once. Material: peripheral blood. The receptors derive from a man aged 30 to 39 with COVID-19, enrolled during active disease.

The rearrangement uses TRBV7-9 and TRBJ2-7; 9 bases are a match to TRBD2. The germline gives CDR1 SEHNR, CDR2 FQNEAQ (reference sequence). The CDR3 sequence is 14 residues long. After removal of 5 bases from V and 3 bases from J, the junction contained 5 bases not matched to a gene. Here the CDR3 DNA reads TGTGCCAGCAGCGCCAGCGGGGGGCTCTACGAGCAGTACTTC. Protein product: CASSASGGLYEQYF.

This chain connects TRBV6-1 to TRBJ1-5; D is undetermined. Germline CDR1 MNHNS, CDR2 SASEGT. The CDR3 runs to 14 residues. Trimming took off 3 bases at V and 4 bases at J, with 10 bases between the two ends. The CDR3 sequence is CASSDSGRNQPQHF. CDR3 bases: TGTGCCAGCAGTGATTCGGGGAGGAATCAGCCCCAGCATTTT.

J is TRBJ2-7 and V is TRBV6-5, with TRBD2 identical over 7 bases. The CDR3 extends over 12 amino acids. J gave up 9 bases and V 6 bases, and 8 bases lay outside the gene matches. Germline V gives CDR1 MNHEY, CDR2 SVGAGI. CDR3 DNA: TGTGCCAGCAGCCGAGGGCGCGGGAGGCAGTACTTC. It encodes CASSRGRGRQYF.

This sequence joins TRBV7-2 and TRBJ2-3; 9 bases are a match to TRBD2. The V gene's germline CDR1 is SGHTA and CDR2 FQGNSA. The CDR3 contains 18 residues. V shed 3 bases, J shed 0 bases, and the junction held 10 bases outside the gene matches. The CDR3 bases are TGTGCCAGCAGCTTGAGGGCGGGGGGGATTTTTAGCACAGATACGCAGTATTTT. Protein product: CASSLRAGGIFSTDTQYF.

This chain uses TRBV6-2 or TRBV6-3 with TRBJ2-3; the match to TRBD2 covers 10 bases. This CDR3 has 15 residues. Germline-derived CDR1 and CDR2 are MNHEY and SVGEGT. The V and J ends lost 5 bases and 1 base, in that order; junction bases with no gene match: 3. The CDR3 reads CASSILAGGTDTQYF. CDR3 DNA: TGTGCCAGCAGTATCCTAGCGGGGGGCACAGATACGCAGTATTTT.

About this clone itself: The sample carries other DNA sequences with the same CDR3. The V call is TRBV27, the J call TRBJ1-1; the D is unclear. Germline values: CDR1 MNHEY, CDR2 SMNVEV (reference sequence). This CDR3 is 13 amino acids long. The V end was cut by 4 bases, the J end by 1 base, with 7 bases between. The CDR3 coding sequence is TGTGCCAGCAGTTATACAGCGAACACTGAAGCTTTCTTT. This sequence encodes CASSYTANTEAFF.

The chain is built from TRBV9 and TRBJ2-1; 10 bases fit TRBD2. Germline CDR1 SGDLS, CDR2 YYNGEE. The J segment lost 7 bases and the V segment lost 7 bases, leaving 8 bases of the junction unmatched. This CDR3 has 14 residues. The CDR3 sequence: CASAAGGLGNEQFF. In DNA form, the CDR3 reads TGTGCCAGCGCAGCGGGGGGGCTTGGTAATGAGCAGTTCTTC.

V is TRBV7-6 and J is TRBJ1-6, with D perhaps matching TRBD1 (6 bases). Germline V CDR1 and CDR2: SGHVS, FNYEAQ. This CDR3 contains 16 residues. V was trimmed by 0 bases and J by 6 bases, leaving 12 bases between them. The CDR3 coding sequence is TGTGCCAGCAGCTTAGCGCTAAGGGGGTTTAATTCACCCCTCCACTTT. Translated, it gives CASSLALRGFNSPLHF.

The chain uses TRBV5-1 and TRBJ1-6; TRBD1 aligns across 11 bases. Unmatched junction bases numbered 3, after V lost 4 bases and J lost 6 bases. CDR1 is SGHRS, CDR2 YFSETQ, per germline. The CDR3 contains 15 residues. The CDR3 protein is CASSQGQGGNSPLHF. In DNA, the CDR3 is TGCGCCAGCAGCCAGGGACAGGGGGGTAATTCACCCCTCCACTTT.

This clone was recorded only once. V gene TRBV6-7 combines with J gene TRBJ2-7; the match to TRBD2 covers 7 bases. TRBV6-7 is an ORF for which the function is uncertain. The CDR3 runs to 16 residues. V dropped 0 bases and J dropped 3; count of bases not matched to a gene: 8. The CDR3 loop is CASSYSGTGGDYEQYF. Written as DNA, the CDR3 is TGTGCCAGCAGTTACTCAGGGACTGGGGGGGACTACGAGCAGTACTTC.

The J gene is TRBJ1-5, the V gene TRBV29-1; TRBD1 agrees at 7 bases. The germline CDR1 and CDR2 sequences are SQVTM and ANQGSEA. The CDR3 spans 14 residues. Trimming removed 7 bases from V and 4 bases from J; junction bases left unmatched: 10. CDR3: CSARTGGGNQPQHF. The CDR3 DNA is TGCAGCGCCCGGACAGGCGGTGGGAATCAGCCCCAGCATTTT.

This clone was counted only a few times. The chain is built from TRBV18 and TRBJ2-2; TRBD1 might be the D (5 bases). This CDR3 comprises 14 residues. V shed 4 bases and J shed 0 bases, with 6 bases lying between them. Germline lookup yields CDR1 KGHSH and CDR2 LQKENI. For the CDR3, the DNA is TGTGCCAGCTCACAGGGGCCGAACACCGGGGAGCTGTTTTTT. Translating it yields CASSQGPNTGELFF.

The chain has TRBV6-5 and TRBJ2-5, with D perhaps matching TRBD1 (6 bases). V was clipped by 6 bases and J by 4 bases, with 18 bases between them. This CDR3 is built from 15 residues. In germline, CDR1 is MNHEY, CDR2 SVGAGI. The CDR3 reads CASRKGRGSIETQYF. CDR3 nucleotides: TGTGCCAGCAGGAAGGGCAGGGGCTCGATAGAGACCCAGTACTTC.

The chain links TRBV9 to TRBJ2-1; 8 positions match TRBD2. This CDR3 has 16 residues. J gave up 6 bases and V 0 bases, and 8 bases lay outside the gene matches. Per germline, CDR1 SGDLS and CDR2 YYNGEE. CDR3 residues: CASSVEPRLAGNEQFF. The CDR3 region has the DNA TGTGCCAGCAGCGTAGAACCGCGGCTAGCGGGCAATGAGCAGTTCTTC.

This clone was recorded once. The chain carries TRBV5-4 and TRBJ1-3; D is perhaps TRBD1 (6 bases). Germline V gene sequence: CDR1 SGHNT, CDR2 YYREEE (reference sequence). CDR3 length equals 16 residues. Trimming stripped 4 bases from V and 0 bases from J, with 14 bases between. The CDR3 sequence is CASSPEGGFSGNTIYF. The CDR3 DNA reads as TGTGCCAGCAGCCCCGAAGGGGGTTTCTCTGGAAACACCATATATTTT.

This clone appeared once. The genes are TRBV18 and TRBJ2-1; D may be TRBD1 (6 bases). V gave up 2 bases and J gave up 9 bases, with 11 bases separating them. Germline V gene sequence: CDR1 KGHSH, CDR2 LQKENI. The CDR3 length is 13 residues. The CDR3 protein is CASSPVGAAEQFF. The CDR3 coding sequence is TGTGCCAGCTCACCAGTGGGGGCGGCTGAGCAGTTCTTC.

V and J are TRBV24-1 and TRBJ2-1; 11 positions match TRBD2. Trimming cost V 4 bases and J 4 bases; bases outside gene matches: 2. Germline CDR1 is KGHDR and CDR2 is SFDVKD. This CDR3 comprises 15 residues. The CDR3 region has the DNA TGTGCCACCAGTGACGCTAGCGGGGGGTACAATGAGCAGTTCTTC. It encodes CATSDASGGYNEQFF.

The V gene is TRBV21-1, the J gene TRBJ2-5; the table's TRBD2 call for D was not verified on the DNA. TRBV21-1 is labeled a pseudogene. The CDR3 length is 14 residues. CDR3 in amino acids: CASSDPGGQETQYF. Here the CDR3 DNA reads TGTGCCAGCAGCGACCCCGGGGGCCAAGAGACCCAGTACTTC.

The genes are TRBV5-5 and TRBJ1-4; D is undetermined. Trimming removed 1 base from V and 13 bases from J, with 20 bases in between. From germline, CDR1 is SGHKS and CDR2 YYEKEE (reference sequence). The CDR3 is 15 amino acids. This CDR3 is CASSLISSSLEVLFF. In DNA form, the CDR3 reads TGTGCCAGCAGCTTGATCTCGTCCTCTTTAGAGGTACTGTTTTTT.